The rows below give T cell receptor beta chains drawn from one sample of a study of beta chain features in type 1 diabetes. Assay: immunoSEQ multiplex PCR; the TCRdb copy retains only in-frame clones and omits some. The table has hundreds of thousands of clones, approximately 16% seen once. The sample comprised naive CD4+ T cells from blood. Source of these receptors: a man aged 18-30 years with type 1 diabetes. Both conserved end residues are part of each CDR3. D genes are given only for firm matches. The size entry is marked missing in some rows and otherwise reads once, few, many or a size class.

V: TRBV7-2; D: TRBD2; J: TRBJ2-1; size: few; length: 16; CDR3: CASSHGTSVAGIGQFF; DNA: TGTGCCAGCAGCCATGGGACTAGCGTGGCGGGTATTGGGCAGTTCTTC
V: TRBV11-2; D: NA; J: TRBJ2-7; size: few; length: 12; CDR3: CASSLVVGEQYF; DNA: TGTGCCAGCAGCTTAGTCGTCGGCGAGCAGTACTTC
V: TRBV2; D: TRBD1; J: TRBJ1-1; size: NA; length: 14; CDR3: CASSETGANTEAFF; DNA: TGTGCCAGCAGTGAGACAGGGGCGAACACTGAAGCTTTCTTT
V: TRBV13; D: NA; J: TRBJ2-7; size: NA; length: 15; CDR3: CASSQIGGASYEQYF; DNA: TGTGCCAGCAGCCAAATTGGAGGGGCCTCCTACGAGCAGTACTTC
V: TRBV30; D: NA; J: TRBJ1-3; size: NA; length: 11; CDR3: CAWIASDTIYF; DNA: TGTGCCTGGATCGCCTCGGACACCATATATTTT
V: TRBV4-1; D: NA; J: TRBJ2-5; size: NA; length: 16; CDR3: CASSLGGTVSGETQYF; DNA: TGCGCCAGCAGCCTTGGAGGGACAGTCTCCGGAGAGACCCAGTACTTC
V: TRBV6-5; D: NA; J: TRBJ2-2; size: NA; length: 11; CDR3: CASRGPGELFF; DNA: TGTGCCAGCAGGGGCCCCGGGGAGCTGTTTTTT
V: TRBV11-3; D: TRBD2; J: TRBJ2-1; size: NA; length: 16; CDR3: CASSLLAGGVYNEQFF; DNA: TGTGCCAGCAGCTTACTAGCGGGGGGAGTTTACAATGAGCAGTTCTTC
V: TRBV18; D: NA; J: TRBJ1-5; size: few; length: 14; CDR3: CASSSRGRDQPQHF; DNA: TGTGCCAGCTCTTCAAGGGGGAGAGATCAGCCCCAGCATTTT
V: TRBV18; D: NA; J: TRBJ2-1; size: few; length: 11; CDR3: CASSPNNEQFF; DNA: TGTGCCAGCTCACCCAATAATGAGCAGTTCTTC
V: TRBV28; D: NA; J: TRBJ2-1; size: NA; length: 12; CDR3: CASSFGRTEQFF; DNA: TGTGCCAGCAGTTTTGGGCGCACTGAGCAGTTCTTC
V: TRBV7-2; D: TRBD1; J: TRBJ2-3; size: few; length: 15; CDR3: CASSLGTGRADTQYF; DNA: TGTGCCAGCAGCTTAGGGACAGGGCGGGCAGATACGCAGTATTTT
V: TRBV5-6; D: TRBD2; J: TRBJ2-3; size: NA; length: 14; CDR3: CASSDAGGPDTQYF; DNA: TGTGCCAGCAGCGATGCGGGGGGCCCAGATACGCAGTATTTT
V: TRBV5-1; D: NA; J: TRBJ2-7; size: few; length: 15; CDR3: CASSLDKLVGGEQYF; DNA: TGCGCCAGCAGCTTGGACAAACTGGTCGGGGGCGAGCAGTACTTC
V: TRBV19; D: TRBD1; J: TRBJ1-5; size: NA; length: 13; CDR3: CATSGTVNQPQHF; DNA: TGTGCCACTTCCGGGACAGTAAATCAGCCCCAGCATTTT
V: TRBV9; D: TRBD1; J: TRBJ2-7; size: few; length: 15; CDR3: CASSARQGWVYEQYF; DNA: TGTGCCAGCAGCGCGAGACAGGGGTGGGTTTACGAGCAGTACTTC
V: TRBV28; D: TRBD1; J: TRBJ1-6; size: few; length: 14; CDR3: CATAGGDRSSPLHF; DNA: TGTGCCACCGCGGGGGGGGACAGGAGTTCACCCCTCCACTTT
V: TRBV7-9; D: NA; J: TRBJ1-1; size: NA; length: 17; CDR3: CASSLKPPQSKNTEAFF; DNA: TGTGCCAGCAGCTTAAAACCCCCACAGAGCAAGAACACTGAAGCTTTCTTT
V: TRBV5-4; D: NA; J: TRBJ2-5; size: few; length: 14; CDR3: CASSLGQTQETQYF; DNA: TGTGCCAGCAGCTTGGGACAGACCCAAGAGACCCAGTACTTC
V: TRBV2; D: NA; J: TRBJ2-7; size: NA; length: 13; CDR3: CASSEGQIHEQYF; DNA: TGTGCCAGCAGTGAAGGCCAGATACACGAGCAGTACTTC
V: TRBV4-2; D: NA; J: TRBJ2-5; size: few; length: 14; CDR3: CASSQDRQDETQYF; DNA: TGTGCCAGCAGCCAAGATCGACAGGATGAGACCCAGTACTTC
V: TRBV5-4; D: TRBD1; J: TRBJ2-1; size: few; length: 15; CDR3: CASSGLRQGADEQFF; DNA: TGTGCCAGCAGCGGACTACGGCAGGGGGCCGATGAGCAGTTCTTC
V: TRBV5-1; D: TRBD1; J: TRBJ1-1; size: few; length: 16; CDR3: CASSLRESLGQGKAFF; DNA: TGCGCCAGCAGCTTGAGGGAGAGCTTGGGACAGGGGAAAGCTTTCTTT
V: TRBV29-1; D: NA; J: TRBJ1-1; size: NA; length: 10; CDR3: CSVGNREAFF; DNA: TGCAGCGTTGGGAACAGGGAAGCTTTCTTT
V: TRBV6-6; D: TRBD1; J: TRBJ2-1; size: NA; length: 15; CDR3: CASSAGTGLNYEQFF; DNA: TGTGCCAGCAGTGCCGGGACAGGGCTTAACTATGAGCAGTTCTTC
V: TRBV2; D: TRBD1; J: TRBJ2-7; size: NA; length: 14; CDR3: CASSAPGQPNEQYF; DNA: TGTGCCAGCAGTGCCCCGGGACAGCCCAACGAGCAGTACTTC
V: TRBV5-1; D: TRBD1; J: TRBJ2-7; size: few; length: 15; CDR3: CASSTPRTGAYEQYF; DNA: TGCGCCAGCAGCACTCCCCGGACAGGGGCCTACGAGCAGTACTTC